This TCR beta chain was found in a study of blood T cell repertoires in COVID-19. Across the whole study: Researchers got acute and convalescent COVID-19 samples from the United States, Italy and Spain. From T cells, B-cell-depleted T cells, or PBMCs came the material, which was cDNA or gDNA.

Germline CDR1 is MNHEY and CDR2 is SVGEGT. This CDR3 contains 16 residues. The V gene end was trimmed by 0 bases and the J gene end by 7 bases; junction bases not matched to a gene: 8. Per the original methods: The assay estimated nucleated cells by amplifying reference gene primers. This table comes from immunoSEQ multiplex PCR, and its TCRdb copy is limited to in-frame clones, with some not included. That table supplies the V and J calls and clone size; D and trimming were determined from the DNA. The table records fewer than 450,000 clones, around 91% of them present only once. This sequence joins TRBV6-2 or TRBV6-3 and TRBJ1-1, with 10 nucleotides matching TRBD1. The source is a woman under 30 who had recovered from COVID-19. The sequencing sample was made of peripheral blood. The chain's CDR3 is CASSYSTGGYRYEAFF. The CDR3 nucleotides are TGTGCCAGCAGTTACTCGACAGGGGGCTATAGGTATGAAGCTTTCTTT.